Presented here are 21 T cell receptor beta chains from one specimen sequenced in a study of CD8 T cells in Susac syndrome. Random hexamers served to reverse transcribe roughly 0.45 to 1 ug RNA. MiXCR was run by TCRdb on the immunoSEQ multiplex PCR reads, yielding one entry per CDR3 protein. The sample has over 140,000 distinct CDR3 sequences; roughly 94% are singletons. The sample consisted of CD4+ T cells from PBMCs. These receptors all stem from a human donor with Susac syndrome.

V and J are TRBV19 and TRBJ2-1; 12 bases map to TRBD2. J gave up 9 bases and V 7 bases, and 7 bases lay outside the gene matches. The CDR3 consists of 14 residues. CDR1 is LNHDA and CDR2 is SQIVND in the germline V gene (reference sequence). The CDR3 loop is CASKLTSGRGEQFF. CDR3 DNA sequence: TGTGCCAGTAAACTGACTAGCGGGAGAGGTGAGCAGTTCTTC.

The chain couples TRBV27 to TRBJ2-7, with 7 bases that match TRBD1. Germline trimming cut 0 bases from V and 2 bases from J; bases unmatched to any gene: 4. Germline assignment: CDR1 MNHEY and CDR2 SMNVEV (reference sequence). The CDR3 runs to 15 residues. The CDR3 coding sequence is TGTGCCAGCAGTTTATCGACAGGGAACACCTACGAGCAGTACTTC. This encodes CASSLSTGNTYEQYF.

The chain is built from TRBV24-1 and TRBJ2-2, with TRBD1 as a possible D gene (6 bases). Germline V CDR1 and CDR2: KGHDR, SFDVKD. The V end was cut by 7 bases, the J end by 6 bases, with 14 bases between. The length of the CDR3 is 14 residues. Written as DNA, the CDR3 is TGTGCCACCAGCGCCGGGACAATAGCCGGGGAGCTGTTTTTT. Amino acid sequence: CATSAGTIAGELFF.

The CDR3 here is CASSQGSSLAGRETQYF. Here the CDR3 DNA reads TGCGCCAGCAGCCAAGGAAGTAGTCTAGCGGGACGAGAGACCCAGTACTTC. This sequence joins TRBV4-1 and TRBJ2-5; 9 nucleotides agree with TRBD2. The CDR3 totals 17 residues. After removal of 1 base from V and 4 bases from J, the junction contained 10 bases not matched to a gene. Per germline, CDR1 MGHRA and CDR2 YSYEKL.

The chain employs TRBV3-1 and TRBJ1-2, with D tentatively TRBD1 (5 bases). CDR1 and CDR2 (germline): LGHDT, YNNKEL (reference sequence). V shed 3 bases and J shed 4 bases, with 12 bases lying between them. The CDR3 extends over 14 amino acids. CDR3 DNA: TGTGCCAGCAGCCAGACGGGACGGACCTATGGCTACACCTTC. Amino acid sequence: CASSQTGRTYGYTF.

This chain links TRBV6-2 or TRBV6-3 with TRBJ2-7; D is possibly TRBD1 (6 bases). The CDR3 covers 13 residues. Trimming cost V 8 bases and J 0 bases, with 11 bases left between them. Germline CDR1 is MNHEY and CDR2 is SVGEGT. The chain's CDR3 is CASCTGSSYEQYF. The CDR3 DNA reads TGTGCCAGCTGCACAGGGAGCTCCTACGAGCAGTACTTC.

The chain joins TRBV28 to TRBJ1-2; 7 bases agree with TRBD1. From germline, CDR1 is MDHEN and CDR2 SYDVKM. V was pared by 8 bases and J by 4 bases, with 7 bases of the junction left unmatched. CDR3 length: 13 amino acids. The CDR3 loop is CASFGQESYGYTF. For the CDR3, the DNA is TGTGCCAGCTTTGGACAGGAGAGCTATGGCTACACCTTC.

The chain joins TRBV18 to TRBJ2-7, with unresolved D. The V and J ends lost 0 bases and 6 bases respectively, with 9 bases between them. Germline V lookup: CDR1 KGHSH, CDR2 LQKENI. The CDR3 contains 13 residues. The CDR3 is CASSPPLVSEQYF. CDR3 nucleotide sequence: TGTGCCAGCTCACCACCGTTGGTGAGCGAGCAGTACTTC. The complete variable domain, with remaining parts taken from reference TRBV18 and TRBJ2-7, reads NAGVMQNPRHLVRRRGQEARLRCSPMKGHSHVYWYRQLPEEGLKFMVYLQKENIIDESGMPKERFSAEFPKEGPSILRIQQVVRGDSAAYFCASSPPLVSEQYFGPGTRLTVT.

This chain joins TRBV9 and TRBJ1-6, with 9 bases matching TRBD1. There are 14 residues in the CDR3. V lost 4 bases and J lost 8; bases outside the gene matches: 4. Germline CDR1 is SGDLS and CDR2 is YYNGEE. CDR3 loop: CASSFRTGDSPLHF. In DNA, the CDR3 is TGTGCCAGCAGCTTTCGGACAGGGGATTCACCCCTCCACTTT. Drawing the rest from reference TRBV9 and TRBJ1-6, the complete variable domain is DSGVTQTPKHLITATGQRVTLRCSPRSGDLSVYWYQQSLDQGLQFLIQYYNGEERAKGNILERFSAQQFPDLHSELNLSSLELGDSALYFCASSFRTGDSPLHFGNGTRLTVT.

V and J are TRBV27 and TRBJ2-3; D is uncertain. This CDR3 contains 13 residues. With 3 bases removed from V and 0 bases from J, the gap between germline ends came to 4 bases. CDR1 and CDR2 from the germline V gene are MNHEY and SMNVEV (reference sequence). The CDR3 DNA is TGTGCCAGCAGTTTTGGGAGCACAGATACGCAGTATTTT. Its translation: CASSFGSTDTQYF.

The CDR3 DNA is TGCAGTGTCGGGACGTATGGCTACACCTTC. This sequence encodes CSVGTYGYTF. V is TRBV20-1 and J is TRBJ1-2; possibly TRBD1 for D (5 bases). Germline loops: CDR1 DFQATT, CDR2 SNEGSKA (reference sequence). The CDR3 spans 10 residues. V was clipped by 7 bases and J by 5 bases, with 8 bases between them.

The chain combines TRBV5-1 with TRBJ2-1; the match to TRBD2 covers 8 bases. There are 17 residues in the CDR3. Unmatched junction bases numbered 12, after V lost 1 base and J lost 6 bases. Germline loops: CDR1 SGHRS, CDR2 YFSETQ. The CDR3 loop reads CASSLQSGGAIVNEQFF. CDR3 DNA: TGCGCCAGCAGCTTGCAATCCGGGGGGGCGATTGTCAATGAGCAGTTCTTC.

This chain connects TRBV18 to TRBJ2-1; no firm D call. The ends were cut back, 3 bases at V and 9 bases at J, with 12 bases in the middle. Germline V gene sequence: CDR1 KGHSH, CDR2 LQKENI. The CDR3 covers 13 residues. CDR3 sequence: CASSPDRRSEQFF. CDR3 bases: TGTGCCAGCTCACCTGACCGTCGGAGTGAGCAGTTCTTC. The whole variable domain, filled in from reference TRBV18 and TRBJ2-1, reads NAGVMQNPRHLVRRRGQEARLRCSPMKGHSHVYWYRQLPEEGLKFMVYLQKENIIDESGMPKERFSAEFPKEGPSILRIQQVVRGDSAAYFCASSPDRRSEQFFGPGTRLTVL.

The chain joins TRBV7-9 to TRBJ2-5; 7 positions agree with TRBD1. V shed 2 bases and J 5 bases; nucleotides not matched to a gene: 5. The CDR3 is 14 amino acids. Germline-derived CDR1 and CDR2 are SEHNR and FQNEAQ (reference sequence). The CDR3 loop reads CASSLTGAQETQYF. The DNA for the CDR3 is TGTGCCAGCAGCTTAACAGGGGCGCAGGAGACCCAGTACTTC.

The chain employs TRBV12-3 or TRBV12-4 and TRBJ1-1; 8 nucleotides agree with TRBD1. The CDR3 consists of 15 residues. The trim removed 6 bases at V and 2 bases at J, leaving 8 bases unmatched. The chain's CDR3 is CASRGGQVLNTEAFF. The CDR3 DNA reads TGTGCCAGCAGGGGGGGACAGGTCCTTAACACTGAAGCTTTCTTT.

The chain joins TRBV15 to TRBJ1-2; 9 positions agree with TRBD1. The CDR3 totals 14 residues. V shed 5 bases, J shed 7 bases, and the junction held 8 bases outside the gene matches. Germline V lookup: CDR1 LNHNV, CDR2 YYDKDF (reference sequence). The CDR3 region is CATSRGQGLGGYTF. The DNA of the CDR3 is TGTGCCACCAGCCGGGGACAGGGTTTGGGTGGCTACACCTTC.

V is TRBV10-3 and J is TRBJ1-2; D may be TRBD1 (5 bases). With 6 bases removed from V and 0 bases from J, the gap between germline ends came to 8 bases. Germline V CDR1 and CDR2: ENHRY, SYGVKD. This CDR3 is built from 13 residues. The DNA of the CDR3 is TGTGCCATCAGGGCAGGGACTAACTATGGCTACACCTTC. The encoded protein is CAIRAGTNYGYTF.

The chain uses TRBV1 and TRBJ2-1; the D call TRBD2 from the table was never checked on the DNA. TRBV1 constitutes a pseudogene. This CDR3 is built from 13 residues. The CDR3 bases are TGCCCCCGGGCTCGTGGGAGCTACAATGAGCAGTTCTTC. Amino acid sequence: CPRARGSYNEQFF.

This chain links TRBV20-1 with TRBJ2-5; D unresolved. Per germline, CDR1 DFQATT and CDR2 SNEGSKA (reference sequence). The CDR3 is 12 residues long. Trimming pared 6 bases from V and 2 bases from J, leaving 10 bases between. Written as DNA, the CDR3 is TGCAGTGCCAAGCAGATGCAAGAGACCCAGTACTTC. Residues: CSAKQMQETQYF.

The genes are TRBV13 and TRBJ2-3; 7 nucleotides match TRBD2. CDR1 and CDR2 from the germline V gene are PRHDT and FYEKMQ (reference sequence). Germline trimming cut 5 bases from V and 3 bases from J; bases unmatched to any gene: 2. The CDR3 totals 13 residues. CDR3 DNA sequence: TGTGCCAGCAGCGGGCGGGAGACAGATACGCAGTATTTT. Residues: CASSGRETDTQYF.

V usage is TRBV20-1 and J usage is TRBJ2-2; D call uncertain. Germline V gives CDR1 DFQATT, CDR2 SNEGSKA (reference sequence). The CDR3 runs 14 residues. Trimming stripped 4 bases from V and 6 bases from J, with 15 bases between. CDR3 nucleotide sequence: TGCAGTGCTATCGACGCAAGGTCCGCCGGGGAGCTGTTTTTT. Protein sequence: CSAIDARSAGELFF.